This T cell receptor (beta chain) stems from a study of molecular identifiers for immune sequencing clone quantification. At the level of the study: The replicates split RNA from around 18,000 or 91,000 naive CD8 cells five ways and sequenced four. General study findings and limits: Jurkat TCR RNA spiked in from one cell (amid over 850,000 naive cells) was reportedly detectable.

From 20,000 to 1,000,000 sorted cells, naive CD8 libraries were generated with 10%, 30% or 50% RNA. CD8+CD4-CCR7+CD45RA+ cells were sorted as naive CD8 T cells. MiXCR, applied by TCRdb to the PCR reads, yields one record per CDR3 protein. This sample yields about 320,000 distinct CDR3 sequences, of which roughly a quarter are seen a single time; 0.65% to 0.95% belongs to the top ten. This clonotype was counted a few times. The target antigen is unknown. Germline loops: CDR1 SEHNR, CDR2 FQNEAQ (reference sequence). V trimming: 4 bases; J trimming: 5 bases; junction bases outside the gene matches: 24. CDR3 size: 21 residues.

The sample was naive CD8+ T cells from blood, with Jurkat cell RNA spiked in. Specified subset: FACS-sorted CD8+CD4-CCR7+CD45RA+ naive T cells. The rearrangement uses TRBV7-9 and TRBJ2-2; 8 bases are shared with TRBD1. This receptor was taken from a human donor in good health. Some libraries in this study had Jurkat cell RNA spiked in. The CDR3 here is CASSSPLGRQGKPLETGELFF. In DNA form, the CDR3 reads TGTGCCAGCAGCTCCCCACTTGGGAGACAGGGGAAGCCGCTGGAGACCGGGGAGCTGTTTTTT.